The rows below give T cell receptor beta chains drawn from one sample of a study of technical replicates of blood from a handful of donors. Sequencing was performed with immunoSEQ multiplex PCR; in TCRdb, only in-frame clones are kept and a portion is missing. This sample has about 79,000 clones, with more than 85% found just once. Sequenced material: T cells isolated from PBMCs. These receptors all come from a human donor in good health. Some clones in this sample may be carry-over from other donors' samples. CDR3s include the opening cysteine and the closing phenylalanine or tryptophan. Each record gives: J gene, clone size, V gene, D gene, CDR3 protein, CDR3 DNA. D genes are given only for firm matches. The size of a clone is reported for some rows only, either as once, few or many, or as a class for expanded clones.

J gene: TRBJ2-7
clone size: -
V gene: TRBV11-2
D gene: -
CDR3 protein: CASRQTGPYEQYF
CDR3 DNA: TGTGCCAGCAGGCAGACAGGACCCTACGAGCAGTACTTC

J gene: TRBJ2-7
clone size: -
V gene: TRBV12-5
D gene: -
CDR3 protein: CASGLGQLGYEQYF
CDR3 DNA: TGTGCTAGTGGTTTGGGACAGTTGGGCTACGAGCAGTACTTC

J gene: TRBJ2-2
clone size: -
V gene: TRBV25-1
D gene: TRBD2
CDR3 protein: CARYRRGCTGELFF
CDR3 DNA: TGTGCCAGATACAGGCGGGGGTGCACCGGGGAGCTGTTTTTT

J gene: TRBJ1-5
clone size: -
V gene: TRBV5-5
D gene: -
CDR3 protein: CASSLQGNQPQHF
CDR3 DNA: TGTGCCAGCAGCCTTCAGGGCAATCAGCCCCAGCATTTT

J gene: TRBJ1-1
clone size: once
V gene: TRBV7-6
D gene: TRBD1
CDR3 protein: CASSLALSTGLTTEAFF
CDR3 DNA: TGTGCCAGCAGCTTAGCACTCTCGACAGGGTTAACAACTGAAGCTTTCTTT

J gene: TRBJ2-5
clone size: once
V gene: TRBV19
D gene: TRBD1
CDR3 protein: CASSINRDRGRQKTQYF
CDR3 DNA: TGTGCCAGTAGTATTAACCGGGACAGGGGGCGTCAGAAGACCCAGTACTTC

J gene: TRBJ1-4
clone size: -
V gene: TRBV6-5
D gene: TRBD1
CDR3 protein: CASSFGQGREIKLFF
CDR3 DNA: TGTGCCAGCAGTTTCGGACAGGGACGGGAAATAAAACTGTTTTTT

J gene: TRBJ2-1
clone size: -
V gene: TRBV4-2
D gene: -
CDR3 protein: CASSQALAEDEQFF
CDR3 DNA: TGTGCCAGCAGCCAGGCCCTGGCGGAAGATGAGCAGTTCTTC

J gene: TRBJ1-1
clone size: -
V gene: TRBV7-7
D gene: TRBD1
CDR3 protein: CASSPGQGTEAFF
CDR3 DNA: TGTGCTAGCAGCCCGGGACAGGGCACTGAAGCTTTCTTT

J gene: TRBJ1-1
clone size: once
V gene: TRBV18
D gene: -
CDR3 protein: CASSPELMNTEAFF
CDR3 DNA: TGTGCCAGCTCACCAGAGCTCATGAACACTGAAGCTTTCTTT

J gene: TRBJ1-1
clone size: -
V gene: TRBV2
D gene: -
CDR3 protein: CASSREENRVNTEAFF
CDR3 DNA: TGTGCCAGCAGTCGTGAGGAGAACAGGGTTAACACTGAAGCTTTCTTT

J gene: TRBJ2-2
clone size: -
V gene: TRBV7-9
D gene: -
CDR3 protein: CASSRTMNTGELFF
CDR3 DNA: TGTGCCAGCAGCCGTACAATGAACACCGGGGAGCTGTTTTTT

J gene: TRBJ1-1
clone size: -
V gene: TRBV5-6
D gene: TRBD1
CDR3 protein: CASRQQGMMNTEAFF
CDR3 DNA: TGTGCCAGCAGGCAACAGGGGATGATGAACACTGAAGCTTTCTTT

J gene: TRBJ1-5
clone size: -
V gene: TRBV7-8
D gene: -
CDR3 protein: CASSIRGGDSNQPQHF
CDR3 DNA: TGTGCCAGCAGCATTAGGGGCGGGGACAGCAATCAGCCCCAGCATTTT

J gene: TRBJ2-1
clone size: -
V gene: TRBV2
D gene: -
CDR3 protein: CATVTDYNEQFF
CDR3 DNA: TGTGCCACCGTGACAGACTACAATGAGCAGTTCTTC

J gene: TRBJ2-2
clone size: once
V gene: TRBV6-5
D gene: -
CDR3 protein: CATTRLARTGELFF
CDR3 DNA: TGTGCCACGACGCGGCTAGCGAGGACCGGGGAGCTGTTTTTT

J gene: TRBJ1-3
clone size: -
V gene: TRBV11-2
D gene: -
CDR3 protein: CASSLGAPGNTIYF
CDR3 DNA: TGTGCCAGCAGCTTAGGAGCCCCTGGAAACACCATATATTTT

J gene: TRBJ1-1
clone size: -
V gene: TRBV29-1
D gene: -
CDR3 protein: CSVEGFGSTEAFF
CDR3 DNA: TGCAGCGTTGAAGGATTCGGGAGCACTGAAGCTTTCTTT

J gene: TRBJ2-7
clone size: -
V gene: TRBV4-1
D gene: TRBD2
CDR3 protein: CASSQNPLSGGRAYEQYF
CDR3 DNA: TGCGCCAGCAGCCAAAACCCCTTGTCTGGCGGGAGGGCCTACGAGCAGTACTTC

J gene: TRBJ1-4
clone size: -
V gene: TRBV30
D gene: -
CDR3 protein: CAWVGSERLFF
CDR3 DNA: TGTGCCTGGGTCGGGTCGGAGAGACTGTTTTTT

J gene: TRBJ2-2
clone size: -
V gene: TRBV5-1
D gene: -
CDR3 protein: CASLFRPGTGELFF
CDR3 DNA: TGCGCCAGCTTATTCAGGCCAGGCACCGGGGAGCTGTTTTTT

J gene: TRBJ1-4
clone size: -
V gene: TRBV4-1
D gene: -
CDR3 protein: CASSQTFGEKLFF
CDR3 DNA: TGCGCCAGCAGCCAAACTTTCGGGGAAAAACTGTTTTTT

J gene: TRBJ2-1
clone size: -
V gene: TRBV4-1
D gene: TRBD1
CDR3 protein: CASSSDRGPVMYEQFF
CDR3 DNA: TGCGCCAGCAGCTCCGACAGGGGGCCTGTTATGTATGAGCAGTTCTTC

J gene: TRBJ2-2
clone size: -
V gene: TRBV27
D gene: TRBD2
CDR3 protein: CASSLKLAGGQGELFF
CDR3 DNA: TGTGCCAGCAGTTTAAAGCTAGCGGGAGGGCAAGGGGAGCTGTTTTTT